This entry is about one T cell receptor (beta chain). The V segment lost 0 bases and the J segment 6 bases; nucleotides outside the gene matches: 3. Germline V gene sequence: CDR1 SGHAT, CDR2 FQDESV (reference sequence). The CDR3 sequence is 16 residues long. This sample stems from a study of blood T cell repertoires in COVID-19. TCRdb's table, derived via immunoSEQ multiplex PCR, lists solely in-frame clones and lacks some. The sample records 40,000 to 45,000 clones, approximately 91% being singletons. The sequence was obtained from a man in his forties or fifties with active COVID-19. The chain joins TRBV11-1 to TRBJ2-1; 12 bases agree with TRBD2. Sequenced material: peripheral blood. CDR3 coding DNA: TGTGCCAGCAGCTTAGCGAGGACTAGCGGGATCAATGAGCAGTTCTTC. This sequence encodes CASSLARTSGINEQFF.